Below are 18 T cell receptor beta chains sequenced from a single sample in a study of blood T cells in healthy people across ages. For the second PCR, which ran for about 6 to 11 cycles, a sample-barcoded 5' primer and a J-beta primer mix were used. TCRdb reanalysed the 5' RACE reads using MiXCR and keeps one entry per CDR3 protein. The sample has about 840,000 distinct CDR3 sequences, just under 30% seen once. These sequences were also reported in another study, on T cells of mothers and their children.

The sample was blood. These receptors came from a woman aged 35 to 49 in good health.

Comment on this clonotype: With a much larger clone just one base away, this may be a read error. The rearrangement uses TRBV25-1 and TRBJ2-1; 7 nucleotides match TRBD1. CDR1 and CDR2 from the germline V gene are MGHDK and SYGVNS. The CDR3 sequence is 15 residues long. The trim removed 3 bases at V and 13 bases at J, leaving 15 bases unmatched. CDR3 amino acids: CASSDSYRGRETQFF. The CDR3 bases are TGTGCCAGCAGTGACTCCTACAGGGGACGTGAGACCCAGTTCTTC.

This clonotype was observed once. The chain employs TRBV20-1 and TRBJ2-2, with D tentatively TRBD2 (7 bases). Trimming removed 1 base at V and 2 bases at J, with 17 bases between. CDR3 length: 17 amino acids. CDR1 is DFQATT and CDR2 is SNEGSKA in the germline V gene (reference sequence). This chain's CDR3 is CSARVGLTGANTGELFF. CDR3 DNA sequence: TGCAGTGCTAGAGTGGGACTAACGGGGGCCAACACCGGGGAGCTGTTTTTT.

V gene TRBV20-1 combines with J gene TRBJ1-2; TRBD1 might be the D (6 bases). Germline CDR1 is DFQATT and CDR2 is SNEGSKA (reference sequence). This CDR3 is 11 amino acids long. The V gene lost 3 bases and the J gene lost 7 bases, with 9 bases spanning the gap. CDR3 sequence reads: CSARAGAGYTF. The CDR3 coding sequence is TGCAGTGCTAGGGCAGGGGCTGGCTACACCTTC.

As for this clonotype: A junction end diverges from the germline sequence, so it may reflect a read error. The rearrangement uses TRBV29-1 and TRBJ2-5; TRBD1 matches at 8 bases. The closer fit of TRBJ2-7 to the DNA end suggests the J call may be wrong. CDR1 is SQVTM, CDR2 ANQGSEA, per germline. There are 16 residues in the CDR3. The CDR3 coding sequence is TGCGGCGTTCAATCTGAGTCGGACAGGGACCCCCACGAGCAGTACTTC. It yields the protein CGVQSESDRDPHEQYF.

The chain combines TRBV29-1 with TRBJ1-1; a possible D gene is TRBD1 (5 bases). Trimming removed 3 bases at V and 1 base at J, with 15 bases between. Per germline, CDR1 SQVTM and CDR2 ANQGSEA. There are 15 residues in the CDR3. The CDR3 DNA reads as TGCAGCGTTGACCGGGGCCAGAGGGGGAACACTGAAGCTTTCTTT. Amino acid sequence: CSVDRGQRGNTEAFF.

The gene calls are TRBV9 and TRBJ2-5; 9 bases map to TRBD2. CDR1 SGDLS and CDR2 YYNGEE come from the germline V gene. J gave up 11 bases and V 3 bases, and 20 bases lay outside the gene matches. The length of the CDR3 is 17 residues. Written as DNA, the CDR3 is TGTGCCAGCAGCGCTCTCCCAGCGGGGGGCCGTAGATATGAGCAGTACTTC. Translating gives CASSALPAGGRRYEQYF.

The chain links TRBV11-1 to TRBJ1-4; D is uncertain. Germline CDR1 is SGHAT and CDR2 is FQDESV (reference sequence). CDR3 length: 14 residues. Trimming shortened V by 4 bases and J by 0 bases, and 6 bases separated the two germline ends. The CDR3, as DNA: TGTGCCAGCAGCTCGGACCCAACTAATGAAAAACTGTTTTTT. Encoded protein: CASSSDPTNEKLFF.

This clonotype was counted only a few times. The CDR3 nucleotides are TGTGCCAGCAGTCCCTTTCGACATCCACCCCTCCACTTT. This encodes CASSPFRHPPLHF. This rearrangement joins TRBV2 to TRBJ1-6, with D unresolved. CDR3 length equals 13 residues. Germline V CDR1 and CDR2: SNHLY, FYNNEI. Trimming shortened V by 5 bases and J by 11 bases, and 13 bases separated the two germline ends.

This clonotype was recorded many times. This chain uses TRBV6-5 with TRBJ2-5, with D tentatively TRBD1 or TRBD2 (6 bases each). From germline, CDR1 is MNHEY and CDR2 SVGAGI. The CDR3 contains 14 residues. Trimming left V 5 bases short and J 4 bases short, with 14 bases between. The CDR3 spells CASSGARGRETQYF. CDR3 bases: TGTGCCAGCAGTGGCGCCCGGGGGCGAGAGACCCAGTACTTC.

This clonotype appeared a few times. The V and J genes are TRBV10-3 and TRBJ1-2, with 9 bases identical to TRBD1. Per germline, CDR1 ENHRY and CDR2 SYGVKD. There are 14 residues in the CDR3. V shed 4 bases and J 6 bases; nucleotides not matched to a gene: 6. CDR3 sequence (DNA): TGTGCCATCAGTGTCGGGACAGGGAGGGATGGCTACACCTTC. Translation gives CAISVGTGRDGYTF.

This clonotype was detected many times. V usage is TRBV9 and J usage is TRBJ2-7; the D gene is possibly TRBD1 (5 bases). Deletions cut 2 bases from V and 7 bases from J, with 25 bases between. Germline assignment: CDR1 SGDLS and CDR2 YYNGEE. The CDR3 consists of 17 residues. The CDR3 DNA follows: TGTGCCAGCAGCGTCCTATCGGCAGGCACAGGTGAATCGGAGCAGTACTTC. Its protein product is CASSVLSAGTGESEQYF.

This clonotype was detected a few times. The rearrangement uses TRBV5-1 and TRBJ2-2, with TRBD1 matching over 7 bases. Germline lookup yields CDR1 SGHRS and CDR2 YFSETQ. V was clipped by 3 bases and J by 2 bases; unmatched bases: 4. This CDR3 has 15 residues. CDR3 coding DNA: TGCGCCAGCAGCTCGGGACAGACTAACACCGGGGAGCTGTTTTTT. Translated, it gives CASSSGQTNTGELFF.

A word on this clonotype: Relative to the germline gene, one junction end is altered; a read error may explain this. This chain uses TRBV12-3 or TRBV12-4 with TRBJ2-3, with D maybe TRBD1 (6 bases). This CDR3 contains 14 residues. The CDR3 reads CASSFPDSTDTEYF. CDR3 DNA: TGTGCCAGCAGTTTTCCGGACAGCACAGATACGGAGTATTTT.

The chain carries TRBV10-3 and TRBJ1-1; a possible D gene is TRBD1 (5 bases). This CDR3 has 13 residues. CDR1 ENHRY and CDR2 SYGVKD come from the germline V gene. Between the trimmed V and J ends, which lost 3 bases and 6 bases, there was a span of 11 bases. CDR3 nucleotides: TGTGCCATCAGTGATAGGGGCCCCTCTGAAGCTTTCTTT. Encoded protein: CAISDRGPSEAFF.

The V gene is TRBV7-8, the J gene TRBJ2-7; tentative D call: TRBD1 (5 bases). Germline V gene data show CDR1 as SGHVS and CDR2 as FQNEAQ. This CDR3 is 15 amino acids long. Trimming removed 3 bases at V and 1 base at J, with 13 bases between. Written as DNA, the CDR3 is TGTGCCAGCAGCTTCCGCAGGGTGTCGTCCTACGAGCAGTACTTC. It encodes CASSFRRVSSYEQYF.

DNA for the CDR3: TGCGCCAGCAGCCAAGGGGCACAGGGGGCCCGGGAGCTGTTTTTT. Translation: CASSQGAQGARELFF. The rearrangement joins TRBV4-1 to TRBJ2-2, with 9 bases aligning to TRBD1. V lost 1 base and J lost 9; bases outside the gene matches: 6. The CDR3 length is 15 residues. The germline V gene encodes CDR1 MGHRA and CDR2 YSYEKL.

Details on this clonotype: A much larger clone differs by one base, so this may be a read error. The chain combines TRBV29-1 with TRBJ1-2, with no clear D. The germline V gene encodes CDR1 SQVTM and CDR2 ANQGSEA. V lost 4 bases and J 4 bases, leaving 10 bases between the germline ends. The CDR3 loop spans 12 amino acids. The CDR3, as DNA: TGCAGCGTTGGTGAAGGTTTCTATGGCTACACCTTC. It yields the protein CSVGEGFYGYTF.

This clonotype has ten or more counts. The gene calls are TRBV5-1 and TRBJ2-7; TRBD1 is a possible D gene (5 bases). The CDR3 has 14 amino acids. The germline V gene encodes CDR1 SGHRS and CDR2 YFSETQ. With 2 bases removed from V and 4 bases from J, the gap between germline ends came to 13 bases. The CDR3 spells CASSLKSKGYEQYF. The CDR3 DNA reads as TGCGCCAGCAGCTTAAAGAGCAAGGGGTACGAGCAGTACTTC.